One and the same sample provided the 15 T cell receptor beta chains below, sequenced in a study of T-cell reconstitution after alpha-beta-depleted transplantation in children. A library of TCRbeta sequences, prepared with unique molecular identifiers, was generated. A single record per CDR3 protein comes from TCRdb applying MiXCR to the PCR reads. The sample has more than 200,000 distinct CDR3 sequences, approximately 19% seen once; the top ten hold around two fifths. Sequences were derived from PBMCs, mostly from graft donor cells, sampled 360 days after TCRalphabeta/CD19-depleted stem cell transplant. The receptors here all came from a male patient aged 2 to 10 who had a stem cell transplant for acute lymphoblastic leukemia, so the T cells may come from the graft donor.

This clonotype was counted only a few times. The chain is built from TRBV18 and TRBJ2-1, with D unclear. Trimming removed 6 bases at V and 4 bases at J, with 10 bases between. The CDR3 length is 13 residues. The germline V gene has CDR1 KGHSH and CDR2 LQKENI. The CDR3 spells CASSKGAYNEQFF. The CDR3 DNA sequence: TGTGCCAGCTCGAAGGGCGCTTACAATGAGCAGTTCTTC. Based on the CDR3 plus reference TRBV18 and TRBJ2-1, the full variable domain is NAGVMQNPRHLVRRRGQEARLRCSPMKGHSHVYWYRQLPEEGLKFMVYLQKENIIDESGMPKERFSAEFPKEGPSILRIQQVVRGDSAAYFCASSKGAYNEQFFGPGTRLTVL.

The chain carries TRBV4-2 and TRBJ1-2; 9 nucleotides agree with TRBD1. V was pared by 0 bases and J by 3 bases, with 5 bases of the junction left unmatched. Germline-derived CDR1 and CDR2 are LGHNA and YNFKEQ. CDR3 size: 16 residues. CDR3 loop: CASSQDGTGRDYGYTF. Here the CDR3 DNA reads TGTGCCAGCAGCCAAGACGGGACAGGGCGGGACTATGGCTACACCTTC.

The chain is built from TRBV29-1 and TRBJ2-5; D gene ambiguous. The CDR3 totals 11 residues. V dropped 3 bases and J dropped 5 bases, with 7 bases sitting between them. In germline, CDR1 is SQVTM, CDR2 ANQGSEA. The CDR3 DNA sequence: TGCAGCGTTGACTATGTTGAGACCCAGTACTTC. The encoded protein is CSVDYVETQYF.

This chain joins TRBV3-1 and TRBJ2-4; the D gene is possibly TRBD1 (5 bases). Germline values: CDR1 LGHDT, CDR2 YNNKEL (reference sequence). The V end lost 2 bases, the J end lost 11 bases, and 19 bases lay between the germline ends. CDR3 length equals 15 residues. CDR3 DNA: TGTGCCAGCAGCCAAAGGGGTGGGCCGATTTTCCTTCAGTACTTC. Residues: CASSQRGGPIFLQYF.

This clonotype was seen a handful of times. The chain links TRBV12-3 or TRBV12-4 to TRBJ1-1; the D gene is possibly TRBD1 (6 bases). V lost 1 base, J lost 2 bases, and 11 bases lay in between. The CDR3 extends over 15 amino acids. The CDR3 here is CASSLGAGANTEAFF. The CDR3 DNA sequence: TGTGCCAGCAGTTTAGGTGCAGGGGCCAACACTGAAGCTTTCTTT.

The V and J genes are TRBV19 and TRBJ1-6; no definite D call. The germline V gene encodes CDR1 LNHDA and CDR2 SQIVND (reference sequence). The CDR3 spans 13 residues. Deletions cut 4 bases from V and 4 bases from J, with 5 bases between. CDR3 nucleotide sequence: TGTGCCAGTAGTAAAGGGTATAATTCACCCCTCCACTTT. Its protein product is CASSKGYNSPLHF.

This clonotype was detected only a few times. This sequence joins TRBV7-2 and TRBJ2-3; D uncertain. The CDR3 is made up of 14 amino acids. CDR1 SGHTA and CDR2 FQGNSA come from the germline V gene. The germline V and J ends were trimmed by 3 bases and 0 bases, with 7 bases remaining between them. The CDR3 DNA sequence: TGTGCCAGCAGCTTGAGGCGTAGCACAGATACGCAGTATTTT. It yields the protein CASSLRRSTDTQYF.

This clonotype was counted between two and nine times. This chain uses TRBV3-1 with TRBJ1-2; maybe TRBD1 (6 bases). The germline V gene has CDR1 LGHDT and CDR2 YNNKEL (reference sequence). The CDR3 consists of 14 residues. V gave up 3 bases and J gave up 0 bases, with 8 bases separating them. This CDR3 is CASSHEGANYGYTF. The CDR3 nucleotides read TGTGCCAGCAGCCACGAGGGGGCTAACTATGGCTACACCTTC.

This clonotype was seen only a few times. The chain couples TRBV12-3 or TRBV12-4 to TRBJ1-6, with D unresolved. V was pared by 6 bases and J by 0 bases, with 12 bases between. This CDR3 is built from 16 residues. For the CDR3, the DNA is TGTGCCAGCAGGTTCAAGGAAGACTCCTATAATTCACCCCTCCACTTT. It is translated as CASRFKEDSYNSPLHF.

This clonotype was seen repeatedly, ten times or more. This chain uses TRBV12-3 or TRBV12-4 with TRBJ1-5; tentatively, D is TRBD1 (5 bases). V was cut by 2 bases and J by 4 bases, with 12 bases left in between. This CDR3 is built from 15 residues. The CDR3 reads CASSLPGIGNQPQHF. CDR3 nucleotide sequence: TGTGCCAGCAGTTTACCAGGGATCGGGAATCAGCCCCAGCATTTT.

Only a few counts were recorded for this clonotype. The chain recombines TRBV29-1 with TRBJ2-1, with a tentative D call TRBD2 (5 bases). The CDR3 runs 11 residues. The germline V and J ends were trimmed by 4 bases and 6 bases, with 7 bases remaining between them. Looked up from germline, CDR1 is SQVTM and CDR2 is ANQGSEA. The CDR3 DNA reads as TGCAGCGTTGCTAGCAGCAATGAGCAGTTCTTC. This sequence encodes CSVASSNEQFF.

This chain connects TRBV12-3 or TRBV12-4 to TRBJ2-7; 7 bases are a match to TRBD1. CDR3 length: 14 amino acids. V shed 5 bases, J shed 5 bases, and the junction held 9 bases outside the gene matches. Here the CDR3 reads CASSADREPHEQYF. CDR3 DNA: TGTGCCAGCAGTGCCGACAGGGAACCCCACGAGCAGTACTTC.

This clonotype was observed a single time. V gene TRBV7-9 combines with J gene TRBJ1-1; D is ambiguous. The V and J ends lost 5 bases and 3 bases respectively, with 16 bases between them. CDR1 and CDR2 from the germline V gene are SEHNR and FQNEAQ (reference sequence). This CDR3 spans 15 amino acids. The CDR3 DNA reads TGTGCCAGCAGCGCCCGATGGATGGGAGACACTGAAGCTTTCTTT. It specifies CASSARWMGDTEAFF.

J is TRBJ2-5 and V is TRBV6-1; TRBD2 aligns across 14 bases. The trim removed 6 bases at V and 1 base at J, leaving 4 bases unmatched. Germline lookup yields CDR1 MNHNS and CDR2 SASEGT. The CDR3 is 16 amino acids. The CDR3 region is CASRKGTSGSQETQYF. CDR3 DNA: TGTGCCAGCAGGAAAGGGACTAGCGGGAGCCAAGAGACCCAGTACTTC.

This clonotype was seen only a few times. The rearrangement links TRBV7-9 to TRBJ2-1, with 10 bases matching TRBD2. The J segment lost 7 bases and the V segment lost 5 bases, leaving 11 bases of the junction unmatched. The CDR3 loop spans 16 amino acids. CDR1 SEHNR and CDR2 FQNEAQ come from the germline V gene (reference sequence). The CDR3 is CASSTFRSGGANEQFF. CDR3 nucleotides: TGTGCCAGCAGCACCTTTCGGAGCGGGGGGGCAAATGAGCAGTTCTTC. Filled out from reference TRBV7-9 and TRBJ2-1, the complete variable domain reads DTGVSQNPRHKITKRGQNVTFRCDPISEHNRLYWYRQTLGQGPEFLTYFQNEAQLEKSRLLSDRFSAERPKGSFSTLEIQRTEQGDSAMYLCASSTFRSGGANEQFFGPGTRLTVL.